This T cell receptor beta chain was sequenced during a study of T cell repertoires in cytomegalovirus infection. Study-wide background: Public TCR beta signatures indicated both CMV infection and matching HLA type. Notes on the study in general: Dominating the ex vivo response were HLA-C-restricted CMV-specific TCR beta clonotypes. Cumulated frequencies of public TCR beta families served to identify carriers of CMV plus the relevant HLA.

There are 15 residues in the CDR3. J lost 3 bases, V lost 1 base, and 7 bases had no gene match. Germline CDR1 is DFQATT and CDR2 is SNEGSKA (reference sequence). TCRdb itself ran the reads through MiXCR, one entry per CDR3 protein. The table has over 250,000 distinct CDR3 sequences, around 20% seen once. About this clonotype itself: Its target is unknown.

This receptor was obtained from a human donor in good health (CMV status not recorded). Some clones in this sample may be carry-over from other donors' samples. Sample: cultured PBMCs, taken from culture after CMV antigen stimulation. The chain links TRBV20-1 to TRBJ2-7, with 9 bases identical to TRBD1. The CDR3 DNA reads TGCAGTGCTAGAGCATCGGGGACAGGGAACTACGAGCAGTACTTC. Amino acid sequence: CSARASGTGNYEQYF.